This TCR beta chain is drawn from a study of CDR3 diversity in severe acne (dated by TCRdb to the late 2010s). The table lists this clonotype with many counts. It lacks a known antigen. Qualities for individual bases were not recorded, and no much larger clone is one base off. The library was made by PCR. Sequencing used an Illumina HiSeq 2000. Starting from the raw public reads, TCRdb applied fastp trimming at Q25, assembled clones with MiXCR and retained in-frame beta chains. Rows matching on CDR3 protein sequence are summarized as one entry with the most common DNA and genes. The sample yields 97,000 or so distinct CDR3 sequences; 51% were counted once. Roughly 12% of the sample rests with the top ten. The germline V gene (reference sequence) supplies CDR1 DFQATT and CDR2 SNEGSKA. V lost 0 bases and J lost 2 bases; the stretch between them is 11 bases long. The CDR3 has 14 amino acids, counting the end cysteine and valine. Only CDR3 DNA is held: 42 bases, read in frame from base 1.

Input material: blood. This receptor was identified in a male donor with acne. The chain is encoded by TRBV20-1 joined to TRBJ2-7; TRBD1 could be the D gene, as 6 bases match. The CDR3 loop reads CSARDIQGPYEQYV. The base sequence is TGCAGTGCTAGAGATATCCAGGGGCCCTACGAGCAGTACGTC.